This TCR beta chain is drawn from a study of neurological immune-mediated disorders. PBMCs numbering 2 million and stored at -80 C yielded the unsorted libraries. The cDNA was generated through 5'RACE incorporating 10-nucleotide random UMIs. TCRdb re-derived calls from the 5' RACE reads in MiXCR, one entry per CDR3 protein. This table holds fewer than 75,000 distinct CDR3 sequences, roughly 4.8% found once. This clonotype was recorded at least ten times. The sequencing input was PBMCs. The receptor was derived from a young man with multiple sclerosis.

CDR3 DNA: TGCGCCAGCAGCCTCAAGAATACGCAGTATTTT. It is translated as CASSLKNTQYF. This sequence joins TRBV5-1 and TRBJ2-3; D is unclear. Germline lookup yields CDR1 SGHRS and CDR2 YFSETQ. V was pared by 4 bases and J by 7 bases, with 7 bases between. This CDR3 region has 11 residues.